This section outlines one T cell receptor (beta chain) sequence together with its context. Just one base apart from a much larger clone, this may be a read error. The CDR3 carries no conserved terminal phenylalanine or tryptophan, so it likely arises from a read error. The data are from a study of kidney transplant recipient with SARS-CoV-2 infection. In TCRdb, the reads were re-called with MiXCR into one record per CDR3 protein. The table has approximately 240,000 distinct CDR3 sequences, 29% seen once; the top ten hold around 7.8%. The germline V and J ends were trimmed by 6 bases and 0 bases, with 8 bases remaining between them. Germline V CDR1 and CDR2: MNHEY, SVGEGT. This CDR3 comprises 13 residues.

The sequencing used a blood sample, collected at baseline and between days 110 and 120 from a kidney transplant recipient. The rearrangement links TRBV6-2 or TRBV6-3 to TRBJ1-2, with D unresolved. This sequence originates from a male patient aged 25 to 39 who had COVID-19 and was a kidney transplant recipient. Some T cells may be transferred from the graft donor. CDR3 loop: CASRSSPNYGYTL. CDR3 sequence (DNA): TGTGCCAGCAGGTCCAGCCCTAACTATGGCTACACCCTC.